This entry features one TCR beta chain sequence. Its antigen is not yet known. Base-call qualities are not available, and no considerably larger clone is one nucleotide away. At one collaborating source in Seattle, patients were enrolled during active infection and were followed longitudinally through the course of disease. The collaborating institutions used their own protocols to collect whole blood in K2EDTA tubes. For TCRbeta analysis, collaborators shipped samples as frozen whole blood, isolated PBMCs, or DNA extracted from either of those sample types. TCRbeta CDR3 regions were amplified from genomic DNA by means of the immunoSEQ Assay, a bias-controlled multiplex PCR. The authors processed their data as follows. The number of nucleated cells in each sample was estimated from the amplification of reference gene primers within the assay. To quantify the absolute abundance of each unique TCRbeta CDR3 rearrangement, sequence reads were collapsed and filtered. For each sample, productive Simpson clonality was calculated as the square root of Simpson's diversity index over productive rearrangements. The source is immuneACCESS, and TCRdb retained only in-frame sequences with V and J called. Part of the clones is not carried over; for the studies checked, unresolved V genes explain less than half of this, and the remainder is unexplained. That table gives V, J and clone size, and the DNA gave D and trimming. A total of 250,000 to 350,000 clones appear in this sample, almost 90% of them only once. The ten largest clones represent less than 3.5% of the sample.

This sample stems from a study of blood T cell repertoires in COVID-19 (dated by TCRdb to about 2020). With respect to the entire study: The collaborator samples originated in the United States, Italy and Spain and spanned the acute and convalescent phases of COVID-19. The repertoires were made available in a free public database intended to serve as a resource for research on the immune response to SARS-CoV-2. Samples came from the ongoing ImmuneRACE study (first 160 participants) plus 1,254 subjects from 6 global collaborators. Deeply sampled blood TCRbeta repertoires from subjects exposed to, actively infected with, or recovered from COVID-19 were included in the dataset. A de-identified subject ID, COVID-19 status, age in years and sex were almost always included in the sample metadata. Where available, HLA class I and class II types were taken from metadata supplied by the sample provider and were not determined by assay-based typing. The prospective study material was composed of cDNA or gDNA derived from T cells, B-cell-depleted T cells, or PBMCs.

As encoded in the germline V gene, CDR1 is SGHTA while CDR2 is FQGTGA. Trimming accounts for 2 bases at V and 1 base at J, while the number of junction bases matched to no gene is 4. The CDR3 sequence holds 15 residues, the cysteine and phenylalanine included. Only the CDR3 part of the read is kept: 45 bases, read in frame from the first base. Overall results and qualifications from the work: Clinical and demographic metadata were provided uncurated, with the amount varying by source and participant.

The receptor chain draws on TRBV7-3 and TRBJ2-7; 8 bases in between match TRBD2. The source of this sequence is a woman aged 25 to 39 with COVID-19, enrolled during active disease. Material for sequencing was peripheral blood. In nucleotides, the sequence is TGTGCCAGCAGCTTAGAACTAGCGGAATCCTACGAGCAGTACTTC. It translates to CASSLELAESYEQYF.